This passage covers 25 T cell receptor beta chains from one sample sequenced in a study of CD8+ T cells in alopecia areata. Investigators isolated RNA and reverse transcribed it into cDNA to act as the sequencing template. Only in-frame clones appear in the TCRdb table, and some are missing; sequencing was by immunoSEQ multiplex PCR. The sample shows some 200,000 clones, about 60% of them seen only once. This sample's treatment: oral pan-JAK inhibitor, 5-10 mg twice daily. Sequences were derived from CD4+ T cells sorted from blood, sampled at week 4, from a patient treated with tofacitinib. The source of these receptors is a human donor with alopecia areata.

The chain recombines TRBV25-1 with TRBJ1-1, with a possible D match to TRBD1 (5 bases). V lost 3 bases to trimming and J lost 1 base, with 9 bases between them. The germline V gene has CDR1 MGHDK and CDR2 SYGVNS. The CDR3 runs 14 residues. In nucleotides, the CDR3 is TGTGCCAGCAGTGAGGGGGGGAGGAACACTGAAGCTTTCTTT. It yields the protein CASSEGGRNTEAFF. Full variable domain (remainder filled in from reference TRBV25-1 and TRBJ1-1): EADIYQTPRYLVIGTGKKITLECSQTMGHDKMYWYQQDPGMELHLIHYSYGVNSTEKGDLSSESTVSRIRTEHFPLTLESARPSHTSQYLCASSEGGRNTEAFFGQGTRLTVV.

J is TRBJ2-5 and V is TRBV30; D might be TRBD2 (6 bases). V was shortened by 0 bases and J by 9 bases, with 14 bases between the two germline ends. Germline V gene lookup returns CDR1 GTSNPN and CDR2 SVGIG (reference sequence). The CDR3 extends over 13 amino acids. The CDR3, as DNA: TGTGCCTGGAGTGTATCGGGGGAGTTGTCCCAGTACTTC. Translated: CAWSVSGELSQYF.

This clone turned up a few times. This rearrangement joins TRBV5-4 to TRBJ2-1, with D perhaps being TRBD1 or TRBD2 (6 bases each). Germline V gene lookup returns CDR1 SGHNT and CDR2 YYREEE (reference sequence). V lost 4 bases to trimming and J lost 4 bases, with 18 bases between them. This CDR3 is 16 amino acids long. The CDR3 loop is CASSPLGGGEYNEQFF. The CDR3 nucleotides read TGTGCCAGCAGCCCCCTGGGGGGCGGGGAATACAATGAGCAGTTCTTC.

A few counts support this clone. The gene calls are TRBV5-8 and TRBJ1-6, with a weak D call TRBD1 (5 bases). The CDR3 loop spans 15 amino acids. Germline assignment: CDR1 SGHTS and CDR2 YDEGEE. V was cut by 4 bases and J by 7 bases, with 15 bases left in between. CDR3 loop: CASSGRTSGNSPLHF. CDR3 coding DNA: TGTGCCAGCAGCGGAAGGACATCGGGGAATTCACCCCTCCACTTT.

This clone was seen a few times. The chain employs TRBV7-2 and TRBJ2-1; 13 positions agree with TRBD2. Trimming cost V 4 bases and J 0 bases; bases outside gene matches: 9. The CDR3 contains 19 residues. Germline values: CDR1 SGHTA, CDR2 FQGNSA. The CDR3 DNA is TGTGCCAGCAGCTATCGGACTAGCGGGGGCCTGAGCTCCTACAATGAGCAGTTCTTC. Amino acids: CASSYRTSGGLSSYNEQFF. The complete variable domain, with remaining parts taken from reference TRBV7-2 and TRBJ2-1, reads GAGVSQSPSNKVTEKGKDVELRCDPISGHTALYWYRQSLGQGLEFLIYFQGNSAPDKSGLPSDRFSAERTGGSVSTLTIQRTQQEDSAVYLCASSYRTSGGLSSYNEQFFGPGTRLTVL.

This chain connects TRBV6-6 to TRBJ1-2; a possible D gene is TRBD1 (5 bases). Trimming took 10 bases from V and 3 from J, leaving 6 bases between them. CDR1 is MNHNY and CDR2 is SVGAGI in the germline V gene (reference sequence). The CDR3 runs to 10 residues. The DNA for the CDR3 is TGTGCCACCAGGGACTATGGCTACACCTTC. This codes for CATRDYGYTF.

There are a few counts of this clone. As DNA, the CDR3 is TGTGCCTGGGGGACTAGCGTCTACAATGAGCAGTTCTTC. Protein product: CAWGTSVYNEQFF. The J gene is TRBJ2-1, the V gene TRBV30, with 10 bases fitting TRBD2. CDR3 length equals 13 residues. The V and J ends lost 5 bases and 3 bases, in that order; junction bases with no gene match: 1. The V gene's germline CDR1 is GTSNPN and CDR2 SVGIG (reference sequence).

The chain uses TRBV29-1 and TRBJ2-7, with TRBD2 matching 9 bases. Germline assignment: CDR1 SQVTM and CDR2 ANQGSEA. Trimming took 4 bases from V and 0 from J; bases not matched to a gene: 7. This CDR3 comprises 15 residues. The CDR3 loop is CSVAGLAGSSYEQYF. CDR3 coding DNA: TGCAGCGTTGCCGGTCTAGCGGGGAGCTCCTACGAGCAGTACTTC.

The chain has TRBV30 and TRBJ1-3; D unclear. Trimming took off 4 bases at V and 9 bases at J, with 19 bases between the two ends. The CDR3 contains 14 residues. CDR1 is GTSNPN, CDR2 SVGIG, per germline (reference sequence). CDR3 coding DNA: TGTGCCTGGACGCAGAGGGCTCTCTGGAGCACCATATATTTT. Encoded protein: CAWTQRALWSTIYF.

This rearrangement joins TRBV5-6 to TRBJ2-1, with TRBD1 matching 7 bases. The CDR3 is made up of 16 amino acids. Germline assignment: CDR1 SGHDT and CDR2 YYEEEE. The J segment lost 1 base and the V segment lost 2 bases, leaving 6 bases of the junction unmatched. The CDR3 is CASSLRGGLSYNEQFF. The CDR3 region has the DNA TGTGCCAGCAGCTTACGAGGGGGCCTTTCCTACAATGAGCAGTTCTTC.

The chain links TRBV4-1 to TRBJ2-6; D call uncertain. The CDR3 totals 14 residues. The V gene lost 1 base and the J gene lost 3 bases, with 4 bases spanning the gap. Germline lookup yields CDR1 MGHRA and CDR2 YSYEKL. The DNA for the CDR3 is TGCGCCAGCAGCCAAGGCGGTGGGGCCAACGTCCTGACTTTC. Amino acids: CASSQGGGANVLTF.

Here the CDR3 reads CASSLASHPYNEQFF. CDR3 sequence (DNA): TGTGCCAGCAGCTTGGCCAGCCACCCCTACAATGAGCAGTTCTTC. This chain joins TRBV5-6 and TRBJ2-1; D unclear. The CDR3 has 15 amino acids. Germline V CDR1 and CDR2: SGHDT, YYEEEE. V was shortened by 0 bases and J by 2 bases, with 9 bases between the two germline ends. Drawing the rest from reference TRBV5-6 and TRBJ2-1, the complete variable domain is DAGVTQSPTHLIKTRGQQVTLRCSPKSGHDTVSWYQQALGQGPQFIFQYYEEEERQRGNFPDRFSGHQFPNYSSELNVNALLLGDSALYLCASSLASHPYNEQFFGPGTRLTVL.

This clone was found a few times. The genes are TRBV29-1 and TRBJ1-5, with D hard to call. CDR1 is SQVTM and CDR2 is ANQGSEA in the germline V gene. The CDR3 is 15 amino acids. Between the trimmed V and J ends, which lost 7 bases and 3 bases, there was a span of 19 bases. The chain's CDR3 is CSAPRLGFFNQPQHF. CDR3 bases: TGCAGCGCCCCCCGACTAGGGTTCTTCAATCAGCCCCAGCATTTT. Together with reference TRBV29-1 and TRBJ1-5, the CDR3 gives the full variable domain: SAVISQKPSRDICQRGTSLTIQCQVDSQVTMMFWYRQQPGQSLTLIATANQGSEATYESGFVIDKFPISRPNLTFSTLTVSNMSPEDSSIYLCSAPRLGFFNQPQHFGDGTRLSIL.

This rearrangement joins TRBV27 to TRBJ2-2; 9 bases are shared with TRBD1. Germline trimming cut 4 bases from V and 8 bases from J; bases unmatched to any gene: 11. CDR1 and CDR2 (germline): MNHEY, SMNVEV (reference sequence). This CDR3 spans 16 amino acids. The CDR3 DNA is TGTGCCAGCAGTTCACCTATGGACAGGGGTAAAGGGGAGCTGTTTTTT. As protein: CASSSPMDRGKGELFF.

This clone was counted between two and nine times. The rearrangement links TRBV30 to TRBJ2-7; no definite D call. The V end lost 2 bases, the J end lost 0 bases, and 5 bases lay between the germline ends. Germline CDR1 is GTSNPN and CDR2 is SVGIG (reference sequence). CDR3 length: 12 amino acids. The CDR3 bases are TGTGCCTGGAGTTGGGACTCCTACGAGCAGTACTTC. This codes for CAWSWDSYEQYF.

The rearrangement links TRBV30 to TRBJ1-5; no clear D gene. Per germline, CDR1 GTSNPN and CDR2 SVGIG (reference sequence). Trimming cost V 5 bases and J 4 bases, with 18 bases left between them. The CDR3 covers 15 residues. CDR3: CAWARLPGRNQPQHF. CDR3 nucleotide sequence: TGTGCCTGGGCTAGACTCCCGGGGAGGAATCAGCCCCAGCATTTT. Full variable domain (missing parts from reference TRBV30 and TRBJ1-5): SQTIHQWPATLVQPVGSPLSLECTVEGTSNPNLYWYRQAAGRGLQLLFYSVGIGQISSEVPQNLSASRPQDRQFILSSKKLLLSDSGFYLCAWARLPGRNQPQHFGDGTRLSIL.

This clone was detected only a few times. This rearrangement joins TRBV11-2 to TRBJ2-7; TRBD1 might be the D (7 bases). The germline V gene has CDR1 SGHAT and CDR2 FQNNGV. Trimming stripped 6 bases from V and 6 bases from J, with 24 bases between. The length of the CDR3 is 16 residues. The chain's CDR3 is CASRHYNGRQGGEQYF. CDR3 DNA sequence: TGTGCCAGCAGGCATTACAACGGAAGACAGGGAGGCGAGCAGTACTTC.

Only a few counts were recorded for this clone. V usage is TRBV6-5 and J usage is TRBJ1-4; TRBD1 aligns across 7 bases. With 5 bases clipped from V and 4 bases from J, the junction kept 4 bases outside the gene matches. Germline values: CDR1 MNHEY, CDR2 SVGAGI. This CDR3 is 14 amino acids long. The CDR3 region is CASSRTGHNEKLFF. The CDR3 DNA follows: TGTGCCAGCAGTCGGACAGGTCATAATGAAAAACTGTTTTTT.

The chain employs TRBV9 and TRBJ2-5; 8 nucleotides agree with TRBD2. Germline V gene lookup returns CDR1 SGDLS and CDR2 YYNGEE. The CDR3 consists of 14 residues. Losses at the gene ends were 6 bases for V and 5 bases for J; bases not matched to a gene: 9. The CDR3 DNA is TGTGCCAGCACCCGAGCGGGGGCTGAGGAGACCCAGTACTTC. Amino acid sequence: CASTRAGAEETQYF.

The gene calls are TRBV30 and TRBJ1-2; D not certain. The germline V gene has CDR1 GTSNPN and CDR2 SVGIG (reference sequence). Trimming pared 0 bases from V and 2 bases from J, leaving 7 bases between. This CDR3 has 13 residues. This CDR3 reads CAWSVAQNYGYTF. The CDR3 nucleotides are TGTGCCTGGAGTGTTGCCCAGAACTATGGCTACACCTTC.

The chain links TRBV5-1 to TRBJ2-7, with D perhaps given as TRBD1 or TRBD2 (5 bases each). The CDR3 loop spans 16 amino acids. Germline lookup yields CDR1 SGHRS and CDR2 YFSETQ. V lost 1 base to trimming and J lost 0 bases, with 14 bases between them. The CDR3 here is CASSLLFEGFSYEQYF. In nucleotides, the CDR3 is TGCGCCAGCAGCTTGCTTTTCGAGGGGTTCTCCTACGAGCAGTACTTC.

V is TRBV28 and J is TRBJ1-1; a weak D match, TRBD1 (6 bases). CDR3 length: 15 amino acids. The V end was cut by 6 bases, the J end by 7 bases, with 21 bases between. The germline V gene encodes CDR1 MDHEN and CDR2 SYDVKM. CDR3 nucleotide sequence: TGTGCCAGCAGACCCTTTATCGACAGGCACAGTGAAGCTTTCTTT. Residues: CASRPFIDRHSEAFF.

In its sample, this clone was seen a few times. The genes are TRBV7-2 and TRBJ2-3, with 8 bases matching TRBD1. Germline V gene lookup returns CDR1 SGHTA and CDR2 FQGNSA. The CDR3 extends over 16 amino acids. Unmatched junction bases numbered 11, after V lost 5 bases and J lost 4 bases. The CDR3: CASSPAGGFRSDTQYF. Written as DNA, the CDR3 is TGTGCCAGCAGCCCAGCAGGGGGCTTTAGGTCAGATACGCAGTATTTT.

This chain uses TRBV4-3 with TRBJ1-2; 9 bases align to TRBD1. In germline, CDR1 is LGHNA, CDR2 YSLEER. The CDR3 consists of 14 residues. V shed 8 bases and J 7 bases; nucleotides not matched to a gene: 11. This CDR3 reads CASGRTGEVAGYTF. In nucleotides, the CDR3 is TGCGCCAGCGGGCGGACAGGGGAAGTCGCTGGCTACACCTTC.

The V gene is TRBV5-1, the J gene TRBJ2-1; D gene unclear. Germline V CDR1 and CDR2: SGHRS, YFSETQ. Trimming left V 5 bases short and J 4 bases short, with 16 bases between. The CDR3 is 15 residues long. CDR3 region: CASRTNPAPYNEQFF. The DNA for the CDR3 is TGCGCCAGCAGAACTAACCCAGCCCCTTACAATGAGCAGTTCTTC. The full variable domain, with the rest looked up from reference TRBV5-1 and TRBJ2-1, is KAGVTQTPRYLIKTRGQQVTLSCSPISGHRSVSWYQQTPGQGLQFLFEYFSETQRNKGNFPGRFSGRQFSNSRSEMNVSTLELGDSALYLCASRTNPAPYNEQFFGPGTRLTVL.